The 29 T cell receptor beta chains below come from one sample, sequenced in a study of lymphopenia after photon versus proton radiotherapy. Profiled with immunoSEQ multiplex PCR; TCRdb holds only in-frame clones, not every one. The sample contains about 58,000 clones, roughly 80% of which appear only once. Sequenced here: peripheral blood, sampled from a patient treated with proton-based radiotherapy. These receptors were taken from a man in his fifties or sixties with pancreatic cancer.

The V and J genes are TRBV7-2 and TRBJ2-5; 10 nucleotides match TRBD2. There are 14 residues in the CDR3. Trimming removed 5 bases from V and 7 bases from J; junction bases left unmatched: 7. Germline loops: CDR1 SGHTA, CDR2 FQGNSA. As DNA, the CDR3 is TGTGCCAGCAGCGAGGGACTAGCGCGAAGGACCCAGTACTTC. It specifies CASSEGLARRTQYF.

CDR3 DNA sequence: TGTGCCTGGCGGCTGGAGACCCAGTACTTC. This sequence encodes CAWRLETQYF. V gene TRBV30 combines with J gene TRBJ2-5; unclear D gene. The CDR3 sequence is 10 residues long. Germline loops: CDR1 GTSNPN, CDR2 SVGIG (reference sequence). With 5 bases removed from V and 5 bases from J, the gap between germline ends came to 6 bases.

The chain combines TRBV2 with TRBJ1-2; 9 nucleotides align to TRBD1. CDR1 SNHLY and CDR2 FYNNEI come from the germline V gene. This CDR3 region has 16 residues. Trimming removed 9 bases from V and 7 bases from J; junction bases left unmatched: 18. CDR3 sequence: CASSRDRASDLSGYTF. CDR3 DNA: TGTGCCAGTTCCCGGGACAGGGCATCCGATCTTTCTGGCTACACCTTC.

The CDR3 reads CASSLTDHSYEQYF. The DNA of the CDR3 is TGTGCCAGCAGCTTAACGGACCACTCCTACGAGCAGTACTTC. The genes are TRBV7-8 and TRBJ2-7; D not certain. Trimming took 2 bases from V and 0 from J, leaving 8 bases between them. The CDR3 covers 14 residues. The germline CDR1 and CDR2 sequences are SGHVS and FQNEAQ.

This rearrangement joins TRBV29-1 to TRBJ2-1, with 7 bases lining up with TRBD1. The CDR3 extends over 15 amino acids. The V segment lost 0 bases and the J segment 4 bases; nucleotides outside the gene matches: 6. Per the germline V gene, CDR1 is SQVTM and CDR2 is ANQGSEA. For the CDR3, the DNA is TGCAGCGTTGAAGAGATGAGCAGGGGGTACAATGAGCAGTTCTTC. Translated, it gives CSVEEMSRGYNEQFF.

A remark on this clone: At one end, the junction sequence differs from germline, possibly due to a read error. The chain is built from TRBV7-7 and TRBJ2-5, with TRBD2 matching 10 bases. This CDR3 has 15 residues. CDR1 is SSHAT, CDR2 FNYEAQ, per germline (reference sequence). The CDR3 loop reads CASSLGLAGGETQYF. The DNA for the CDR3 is TGTGCTAGCAGCTTAGGGTTAGCGGGAGGAGAGACCCAGTACTTC.

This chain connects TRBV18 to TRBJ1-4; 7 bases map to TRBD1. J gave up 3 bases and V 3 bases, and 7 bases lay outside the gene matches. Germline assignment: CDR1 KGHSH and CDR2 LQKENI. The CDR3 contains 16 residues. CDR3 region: CASSPRDSDSNEKLFF. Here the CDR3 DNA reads TGTGCCAGCTCACCGCGGGACAGTGATTCTAATGAAAAACTGTTTTTT.

The CDR3 region has the DNA TGTGCCAGCAGCCAGACCTGGGCGACTGGAAACACCATATATTTT. Translated, it gives CASSQTWATGNTIYF. The chain links TRBV6-5 to TRBJ1-3; D gene uncertain. This CDR3 is 15 amino acids long. V was pared by 6 bases and J by 2 bases, with 14 bases between. CDR1 and CDR2 (germline): MNHEY, SVGAGI.

The CDR3 loop is CAWRGTTYEQYF. The CDR3 nucleotides are TGTGCCTGGAGGGGAACCACCTACGAGCAGTACTTC. The chain employs TRBV30 and TRBJ2-7; D is uncertain. The V gene lost 3 bases and the J gene lost 2 bases, with 8 bases spanning the gap. Germline V CDR1 and CDR2: GTSNPN, SVGIG (reference sequence). This CDR3 comprises 12 residues.

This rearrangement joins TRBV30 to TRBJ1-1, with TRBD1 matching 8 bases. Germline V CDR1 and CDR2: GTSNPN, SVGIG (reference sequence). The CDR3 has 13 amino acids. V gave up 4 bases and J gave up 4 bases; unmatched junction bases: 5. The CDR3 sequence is CAWNPDRGTEAFF. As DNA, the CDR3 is TGTGCCTGGAACCCTGACAGGGGCACTGAAGCTTTCTTT. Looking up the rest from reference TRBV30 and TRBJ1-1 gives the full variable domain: SQTIHQWPATLVQPVGSPLSLECTVEGTSNPNLYWYRQAAGRGLQLLFYSVGIGQISSEVPQNLSASRPQDRQFILSSKKLLLSDSGFYLCAWNPDRGTEAFFGQGTRLTVV.

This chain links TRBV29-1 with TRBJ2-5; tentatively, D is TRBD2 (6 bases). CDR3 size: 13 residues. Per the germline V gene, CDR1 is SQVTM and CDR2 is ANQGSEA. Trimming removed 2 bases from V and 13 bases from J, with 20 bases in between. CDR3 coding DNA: TGCAGCGTTGAACGGAAGGGACTGCCGCTTCGGTACTTC. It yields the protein CSVERKGLPLRYF.

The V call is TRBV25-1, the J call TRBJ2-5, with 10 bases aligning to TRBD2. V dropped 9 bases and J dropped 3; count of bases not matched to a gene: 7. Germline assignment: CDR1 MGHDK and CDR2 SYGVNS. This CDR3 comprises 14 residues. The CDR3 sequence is CASTQTSGKETQYF. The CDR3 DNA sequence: TGTGCCAGTACCCAAACTAGCGGGAAAGAGACCCAGTACTTC.

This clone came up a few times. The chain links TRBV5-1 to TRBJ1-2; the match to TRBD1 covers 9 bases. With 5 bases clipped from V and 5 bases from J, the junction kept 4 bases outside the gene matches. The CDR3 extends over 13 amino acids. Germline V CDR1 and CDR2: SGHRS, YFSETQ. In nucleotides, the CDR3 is TGCGCCAGCAGAAAAGGACAGGGGTATGGCTACACCTTC. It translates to CASRKGQGYGYTF.

CDR3 nucleotide sequence: TGTGCCAGCAGGCAGCGCTATGGCTACACCTTC. Translated, it gives CASRQRYGYTF. The chain uses TRBV2 and TRBJ1-2; D is undetermined. Germline CDR1 SNHLY, CDR2 FYNNEI. CDR3 length: 11 amino acids. Trimming removed 6 bases from V and 4 bases from J, with 6 bases in between.

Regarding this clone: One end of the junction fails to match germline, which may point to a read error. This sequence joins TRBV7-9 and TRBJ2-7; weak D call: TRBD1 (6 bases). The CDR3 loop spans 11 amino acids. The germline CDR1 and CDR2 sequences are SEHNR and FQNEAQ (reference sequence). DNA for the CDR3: TGTGCCAGCAGCACAACAGGGATCTGTTTGTTC. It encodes CASSTTGICLF.

In nucleotides, the CDR3 is TGTGCCAGCAGCCAAGATCTTACGGATACCTACGAGCAGTACTTC. Its translation is CASSQDLTDTYEQYF. The rearrangement links TRBV14 to TRBJ2-7; no reliable D call. V was cut by 0 bases and J by 2 bases, with 11 bases left in between. Germline CDR1 is SGHDN and CDR2 is FVKESK. The length of the CDR3 is 15 residues. The whole variable domain, remainder taken from reference TRBV14 and TRBJ2-7, is EAGVTQFPSHSVIEKGQTVTLRCDPISGHDNLYWYRRVMGKEIKFLLHFVKESKQDESGMPNNRFLAERTGGTYSTLKVQPAELEDSGVYFCASSQDLTDTYEQYFGPGTRLTVT.

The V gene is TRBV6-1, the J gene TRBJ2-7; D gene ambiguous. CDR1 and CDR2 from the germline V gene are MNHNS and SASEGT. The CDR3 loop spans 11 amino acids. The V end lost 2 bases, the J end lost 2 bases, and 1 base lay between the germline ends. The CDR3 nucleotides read TGTGCCAGCAGTGAACCCTACGAGCAGTACTTC. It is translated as CASSEPYEQYF.

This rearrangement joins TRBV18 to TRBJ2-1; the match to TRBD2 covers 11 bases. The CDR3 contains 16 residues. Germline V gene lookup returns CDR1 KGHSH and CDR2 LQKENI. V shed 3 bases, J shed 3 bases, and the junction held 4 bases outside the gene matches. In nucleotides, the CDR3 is TGTGCCAGCTCACCCCGAGGGACTAGCGGCTACAATGAGCAGTTCTTC. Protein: CASSPRGTSGYNEQFF.

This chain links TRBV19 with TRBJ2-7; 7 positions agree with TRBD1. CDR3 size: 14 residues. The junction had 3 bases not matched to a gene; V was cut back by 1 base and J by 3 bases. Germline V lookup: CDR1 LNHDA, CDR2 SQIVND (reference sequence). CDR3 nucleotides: TGTGCCAGTAGTATAGGTCCAGGGGGCTACGAGCAGTACTTC. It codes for CASSIGPGGYEQYF.

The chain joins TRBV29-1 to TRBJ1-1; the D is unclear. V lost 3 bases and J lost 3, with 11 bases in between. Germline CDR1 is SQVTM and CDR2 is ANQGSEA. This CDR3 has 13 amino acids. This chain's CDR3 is CSVERFSDTEAFF. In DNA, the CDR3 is TGCAGCGTTGAGAGGTTCTCCGACACTGAAGCTTTCTTT.

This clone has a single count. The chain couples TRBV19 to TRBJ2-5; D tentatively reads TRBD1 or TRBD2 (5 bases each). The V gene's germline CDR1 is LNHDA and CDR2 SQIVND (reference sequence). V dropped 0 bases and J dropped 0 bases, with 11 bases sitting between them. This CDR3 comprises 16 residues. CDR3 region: CASSIDPGTYQETQYF. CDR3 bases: TGTGCCAGTAGTATAGACCCAGGGACGTACCAAGAGACCCAGTACTTC.

The CDR3 coding sequence is TGTGCCAGCAGCTTAGGTCCGCTGACAGGGGGCGGCTCTGGGGCCAACGTCCTGACTTTC. This sequence encodes CASSLGPLTGGGSGANVLTF. The chain combines TRBV7-6 with TRBJ2-6; 10 bases match TRBD1. J lost 0 bases, V lost 1 base, and 9 bases had no gene match. This CDR3 comprises 20 residues. Germline loops: CDR1 SGHVS, CDR2 FNYEAQ.

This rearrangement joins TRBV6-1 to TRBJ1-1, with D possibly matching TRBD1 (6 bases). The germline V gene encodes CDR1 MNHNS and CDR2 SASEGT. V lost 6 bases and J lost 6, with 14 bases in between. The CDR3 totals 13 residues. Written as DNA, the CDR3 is TGTGCCAGCAGGGAACAGGGCAGGTCTGAAGCTTTCTTT. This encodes CASREQGRSEAFF.

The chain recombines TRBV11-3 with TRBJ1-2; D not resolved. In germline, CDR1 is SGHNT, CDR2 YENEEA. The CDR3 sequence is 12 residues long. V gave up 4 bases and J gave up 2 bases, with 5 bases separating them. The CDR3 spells CASSYGNYGYTF. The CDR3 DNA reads TGTGCCAGCAGCTACGGCAACTATGGCTACACCTTC.

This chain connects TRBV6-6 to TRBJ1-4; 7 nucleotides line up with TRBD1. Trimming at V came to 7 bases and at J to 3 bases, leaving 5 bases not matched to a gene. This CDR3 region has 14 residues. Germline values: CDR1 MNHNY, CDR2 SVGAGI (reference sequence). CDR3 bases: TGTGCCAGCACCGGGGGACAGTCTAATGAAAAACTGTTTTTT. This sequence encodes CASTGGQSNEKLFF.

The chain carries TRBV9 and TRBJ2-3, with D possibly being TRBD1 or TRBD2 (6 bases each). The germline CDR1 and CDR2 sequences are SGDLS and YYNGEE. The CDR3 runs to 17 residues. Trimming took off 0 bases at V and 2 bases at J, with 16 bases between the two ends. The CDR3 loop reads CASSVGRGETYTDTQYF. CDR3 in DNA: TGTGCCAGCAGCGTAGGTAGGGGGGAAACGTACACAGATACGCAGTATTTT.

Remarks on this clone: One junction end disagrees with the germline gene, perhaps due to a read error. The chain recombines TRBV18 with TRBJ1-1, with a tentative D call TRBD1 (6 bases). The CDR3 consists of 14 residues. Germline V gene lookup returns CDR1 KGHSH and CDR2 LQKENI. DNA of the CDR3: TGTGCCAGCTCACCACTGCAGGGGAACGCTGAAGCTTTCTTT. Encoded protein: CASSPLQGNAEAFF. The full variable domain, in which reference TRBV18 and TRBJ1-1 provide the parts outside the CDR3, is NAGVMQNPRHLVRRRGQEARLRCSPMKGHSHVYWYRQLPEEGLKFMVYLQKENIIDESGMPKERFSAEFPKEGPSILRIQQVVRGDSAAYFCASSPLQGNAEAFFGQGTRLTVV.

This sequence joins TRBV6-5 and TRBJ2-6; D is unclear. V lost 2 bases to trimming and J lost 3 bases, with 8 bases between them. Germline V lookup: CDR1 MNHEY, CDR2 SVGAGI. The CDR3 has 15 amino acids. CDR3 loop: CASSYARGGANVLTF. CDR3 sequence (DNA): TGTGCCAGCAGTTACGCGCGCGGTGGGGCCAACGTCCTGACTTTC.

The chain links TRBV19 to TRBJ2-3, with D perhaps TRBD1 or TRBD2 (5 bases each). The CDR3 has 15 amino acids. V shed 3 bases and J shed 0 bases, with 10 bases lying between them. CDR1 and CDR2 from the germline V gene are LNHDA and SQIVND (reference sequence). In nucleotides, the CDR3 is TGTGCCAGTAGTATTCGGGGCCCCAGCACAGATACGCAGTATTTT. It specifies CASSIRGPSTDTQYF.